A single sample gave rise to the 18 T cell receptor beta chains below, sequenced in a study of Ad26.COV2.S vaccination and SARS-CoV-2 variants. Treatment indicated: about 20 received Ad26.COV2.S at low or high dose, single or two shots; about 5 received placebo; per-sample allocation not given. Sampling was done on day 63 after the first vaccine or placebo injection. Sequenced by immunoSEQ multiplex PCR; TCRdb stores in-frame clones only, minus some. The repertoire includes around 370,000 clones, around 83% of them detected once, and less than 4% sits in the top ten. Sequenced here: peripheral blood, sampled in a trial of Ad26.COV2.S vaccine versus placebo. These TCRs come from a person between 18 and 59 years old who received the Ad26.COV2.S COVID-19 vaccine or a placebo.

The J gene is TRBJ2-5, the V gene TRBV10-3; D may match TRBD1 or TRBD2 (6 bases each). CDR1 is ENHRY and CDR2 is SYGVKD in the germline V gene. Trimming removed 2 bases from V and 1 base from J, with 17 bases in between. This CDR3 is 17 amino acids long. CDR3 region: CAISERGSQGSQETQYF. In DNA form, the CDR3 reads TGTGCCATCAGTGAGCGGGGGTCACAGGGTTCCCAAGAGACCCAGTACTTC.

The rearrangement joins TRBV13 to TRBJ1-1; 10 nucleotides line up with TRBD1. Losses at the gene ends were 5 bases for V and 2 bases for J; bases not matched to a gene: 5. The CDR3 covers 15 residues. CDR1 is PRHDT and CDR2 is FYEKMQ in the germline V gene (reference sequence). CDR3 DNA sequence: TGTGCCAGCAGCCGACAGGGGGCGCGAAACACTGAAGCTTTCTTT. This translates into CASSRQGARNTEAFF.

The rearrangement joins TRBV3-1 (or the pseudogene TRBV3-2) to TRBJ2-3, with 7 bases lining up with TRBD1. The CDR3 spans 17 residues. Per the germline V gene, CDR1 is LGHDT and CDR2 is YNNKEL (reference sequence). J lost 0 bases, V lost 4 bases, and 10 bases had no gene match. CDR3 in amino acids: CASSPLDRDHSTDTQYF. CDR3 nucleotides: TGTGCCAGCAGCCCCTTAGACAGGGACCATAGCACAGATACGCAGTATTTT.

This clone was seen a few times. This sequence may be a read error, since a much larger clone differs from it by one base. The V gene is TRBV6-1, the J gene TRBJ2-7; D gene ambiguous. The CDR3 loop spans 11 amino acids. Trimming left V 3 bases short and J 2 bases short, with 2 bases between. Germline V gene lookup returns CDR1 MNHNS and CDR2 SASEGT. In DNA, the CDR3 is TGTGCCAGCAGTGAGGCCTACGAGCAGTACTTC. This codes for CASSEAYEQYF.

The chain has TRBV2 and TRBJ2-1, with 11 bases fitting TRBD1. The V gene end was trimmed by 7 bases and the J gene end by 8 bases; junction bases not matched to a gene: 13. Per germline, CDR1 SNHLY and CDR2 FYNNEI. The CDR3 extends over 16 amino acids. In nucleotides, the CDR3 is TGTGCCAGCACCCAGGCGGGGACAGGGGGGGAAGATGAGCAGTTCTTC. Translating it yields CASTQAGTGGEDEQFF.

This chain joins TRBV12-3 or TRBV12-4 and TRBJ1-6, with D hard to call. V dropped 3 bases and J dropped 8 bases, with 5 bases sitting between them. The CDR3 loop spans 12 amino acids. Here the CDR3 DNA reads TGTGCCAGCAGTTTTGGCCATTCACCCCTCCACTTT. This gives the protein CASSFGHSPLHF.

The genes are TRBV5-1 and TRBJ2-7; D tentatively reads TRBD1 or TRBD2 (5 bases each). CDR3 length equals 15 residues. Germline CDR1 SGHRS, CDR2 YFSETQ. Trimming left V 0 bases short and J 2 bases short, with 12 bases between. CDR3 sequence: CASSLAAGGTYEQYF. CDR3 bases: TGCGCCAGCAGCTTGGCCGCTGGGGGAACCTACGAGCAGTACTTC.

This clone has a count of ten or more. The CDR3 loop reads CASSVTIGVYNEQFF. Here the CDR3 DNA reads TGTGCCAGCAGCGTAACTATAGGGGTCTACAATGAGCAGTTCTTC. The rearrangement links TRBV9 to TRBJ2-1, with D perhaps matching TRBD1 (5 bases). The length of the CDR3 is 15 residues. The germline V and J ends were trimmed by 1 base and 3 bases, with 11 bases remaining between them. CDR1 and CDR2 from the germline V gene are SGDLS and YYNGEE.

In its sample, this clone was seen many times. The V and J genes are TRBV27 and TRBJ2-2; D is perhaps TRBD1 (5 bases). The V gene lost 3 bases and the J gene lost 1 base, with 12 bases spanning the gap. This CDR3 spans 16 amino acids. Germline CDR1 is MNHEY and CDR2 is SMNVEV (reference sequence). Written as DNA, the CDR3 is TGTGCCAGCAGTTTGAGAAGGCAGGGGAACACCGGGGAGCTGTTTTTT. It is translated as CASSLRRQGNTGELFF.

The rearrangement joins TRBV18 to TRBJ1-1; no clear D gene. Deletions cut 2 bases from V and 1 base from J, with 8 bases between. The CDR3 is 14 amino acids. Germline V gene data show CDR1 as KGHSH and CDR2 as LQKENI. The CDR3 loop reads CASSPGPANTEAFF. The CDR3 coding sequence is TGTGCCAGCTCACCAGGGCCGGCGAACACTGAAGCTTTCTTT.

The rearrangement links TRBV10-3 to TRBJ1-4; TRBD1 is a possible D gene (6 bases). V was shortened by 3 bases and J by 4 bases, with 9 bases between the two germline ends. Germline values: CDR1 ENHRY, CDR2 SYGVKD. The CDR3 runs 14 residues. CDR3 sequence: CAISDDRRNEKLFF. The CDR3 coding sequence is TGTGCCATCAGTGACGACAGGCGTAATGAAAAACTGTTTTTT.

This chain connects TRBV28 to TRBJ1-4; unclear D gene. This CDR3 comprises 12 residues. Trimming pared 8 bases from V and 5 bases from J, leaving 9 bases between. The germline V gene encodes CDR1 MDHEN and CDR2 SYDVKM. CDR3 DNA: TGTGCCAGCGGGGTTAGGAATGAAAAACTGTTTTTT. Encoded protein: CASGVRNEKLFF.

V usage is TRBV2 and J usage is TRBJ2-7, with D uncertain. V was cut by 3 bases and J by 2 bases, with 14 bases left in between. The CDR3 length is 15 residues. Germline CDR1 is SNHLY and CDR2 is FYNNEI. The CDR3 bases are TGTGCCAGCAGTGAGGAGCCAGTTGTTGCCTACGAGCAGTACTTC. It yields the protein CASSEEPVVAYEQYF. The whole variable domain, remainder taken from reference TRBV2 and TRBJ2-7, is EPEVTQTPSHQVTQMGQEVILRCVPISNHLYFYWYRQILGQKVEFLVSFYNNEISEKSEIFDDQFSVERPDGSNFTLKIRSTKLEDSAMYFCASSEEPVVAYEQYFGPGTRLTVT.

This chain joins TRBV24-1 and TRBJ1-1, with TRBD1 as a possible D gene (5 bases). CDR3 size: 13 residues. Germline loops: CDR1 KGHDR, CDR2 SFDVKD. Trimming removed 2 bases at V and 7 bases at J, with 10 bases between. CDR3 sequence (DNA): TGTGCCACCAGTGATTCGGGGGATGGTGAAGCTTTCTTT. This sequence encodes CATSDSGDGEAFF.

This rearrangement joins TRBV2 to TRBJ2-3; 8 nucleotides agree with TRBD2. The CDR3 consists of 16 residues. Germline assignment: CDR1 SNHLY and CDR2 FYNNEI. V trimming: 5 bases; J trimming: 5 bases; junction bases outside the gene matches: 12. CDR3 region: CASSMDGVAGLDTQYF. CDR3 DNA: TGTGCCAGCAGTATGGACGGGGTAGCGGGACTAGATACGCAGTATTTT.

This chain's CDR3 is CASSSRPREKLFF. CDR3 nucleotides: TGTGCCAGCAGTTCCAGACCCAGGGAAAAACTGTTTTTT. V and J are TRBV12-3 or TRBV12-4 and TRBJ1-4; D is ambiguous. Deletions cut 4 bases from V and 8 bases from J, with 11 bases between. This CDR3 region has 13 residues.

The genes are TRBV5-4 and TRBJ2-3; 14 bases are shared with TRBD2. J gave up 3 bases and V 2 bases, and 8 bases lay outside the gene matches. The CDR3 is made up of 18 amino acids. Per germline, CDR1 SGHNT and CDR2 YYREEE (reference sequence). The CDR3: CASSFGLAGGGWTDTQYF. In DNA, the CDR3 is TGTGCCAGCAGCTTCGGACTAGCGGGAGGTGGGTGGACAGATACGCAGTATTTT.

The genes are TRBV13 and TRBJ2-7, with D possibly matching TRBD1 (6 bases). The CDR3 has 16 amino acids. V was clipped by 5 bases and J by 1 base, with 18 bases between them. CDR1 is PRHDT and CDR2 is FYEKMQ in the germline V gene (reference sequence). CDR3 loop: CASSAREGRGSYEQYF. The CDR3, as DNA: TGTGCCAGCAGCGCCCGAGAGGGAAGGGGGTCCTACGAGCAGTACTTC.